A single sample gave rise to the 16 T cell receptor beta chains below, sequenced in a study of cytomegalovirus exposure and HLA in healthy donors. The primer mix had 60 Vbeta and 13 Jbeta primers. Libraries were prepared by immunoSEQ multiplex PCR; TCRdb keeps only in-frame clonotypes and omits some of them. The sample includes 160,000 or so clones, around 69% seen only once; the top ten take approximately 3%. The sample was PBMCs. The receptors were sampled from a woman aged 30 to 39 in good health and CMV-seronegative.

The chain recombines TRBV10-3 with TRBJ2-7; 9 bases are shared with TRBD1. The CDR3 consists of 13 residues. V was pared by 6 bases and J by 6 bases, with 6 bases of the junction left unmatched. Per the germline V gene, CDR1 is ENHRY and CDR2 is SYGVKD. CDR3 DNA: TGTGCCATCAGCGATCGACAGGGGGGCGAGCAGTACTTC. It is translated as CAISDRQGGEQYF.

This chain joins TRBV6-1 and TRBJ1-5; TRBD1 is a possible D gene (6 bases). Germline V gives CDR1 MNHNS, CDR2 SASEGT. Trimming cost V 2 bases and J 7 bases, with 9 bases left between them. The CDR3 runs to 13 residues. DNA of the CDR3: TGTGCCAGCAGTGAACAGGGGCGGCAGCCCCAGCATTTT. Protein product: CASSEQGRQPQHF.

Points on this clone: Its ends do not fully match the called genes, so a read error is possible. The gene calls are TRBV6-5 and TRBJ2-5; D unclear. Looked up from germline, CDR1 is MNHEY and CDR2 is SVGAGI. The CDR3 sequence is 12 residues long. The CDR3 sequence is CASLGGEETRYF. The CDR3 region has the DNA TGTGCCAGCCTCGGCGGAGAGGAGACCCGGTACTTC.

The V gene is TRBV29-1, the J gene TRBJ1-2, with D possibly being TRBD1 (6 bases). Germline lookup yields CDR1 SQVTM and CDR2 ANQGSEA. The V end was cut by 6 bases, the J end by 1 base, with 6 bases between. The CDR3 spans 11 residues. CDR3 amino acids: CSVGGNYGYTF. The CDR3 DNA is TGCAGCGTAGGGGGTAACTATGGCTACACCTTC.

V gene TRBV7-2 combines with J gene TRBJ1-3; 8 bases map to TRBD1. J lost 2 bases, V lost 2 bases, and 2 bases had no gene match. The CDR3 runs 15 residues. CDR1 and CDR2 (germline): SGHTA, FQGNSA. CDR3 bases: TGTGCCAGCAGCTTAACAGGGGGGGCTGGAAACACCATATATTTT. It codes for CASSLTGGAGNTIYF.

The CDR3 DNA sequence: TGTGCCAGCAGCCCCACCCCTAGCGGGGGTTTCTACGAGCAGTACTTC. It translates to CASSPTPSGGFYEQYF. The chain carries TRBV9 and TRBJ2-7; 10 bases are a match to TRBD2. Per germline, CDR1 SGDLS and CDR2 YYNGEE. This CDR3 region has 16 residues. Germline trimming cut 4 bases from V and 3 bases from J; bases unmatched to any gene: 10.

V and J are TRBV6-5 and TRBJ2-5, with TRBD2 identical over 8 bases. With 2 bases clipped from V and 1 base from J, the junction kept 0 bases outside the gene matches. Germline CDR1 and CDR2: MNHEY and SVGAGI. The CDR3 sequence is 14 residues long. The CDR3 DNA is TGTGCCAGCAGTTACACTAGCGGCCAAGAGACCCAGTACTTC. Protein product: CASSYTSGQETQYF.

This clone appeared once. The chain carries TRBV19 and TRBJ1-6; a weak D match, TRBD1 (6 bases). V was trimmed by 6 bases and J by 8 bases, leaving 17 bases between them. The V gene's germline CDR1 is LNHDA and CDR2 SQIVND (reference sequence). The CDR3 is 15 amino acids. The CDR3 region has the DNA TGTGCCAGTAGCCGACAGGTCGGCTTAGATTCACCCCTCCACTTT. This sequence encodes CASSRQVGLDSPLHF.

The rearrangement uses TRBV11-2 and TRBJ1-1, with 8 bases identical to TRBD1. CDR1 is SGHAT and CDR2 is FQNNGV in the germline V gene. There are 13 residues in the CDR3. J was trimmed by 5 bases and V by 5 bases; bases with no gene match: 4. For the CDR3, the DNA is TGTGCCAGCAGCCGACAGGGGCAGACTGAAGCTTTCTTT. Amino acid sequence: CASSRQGQTEAFF.

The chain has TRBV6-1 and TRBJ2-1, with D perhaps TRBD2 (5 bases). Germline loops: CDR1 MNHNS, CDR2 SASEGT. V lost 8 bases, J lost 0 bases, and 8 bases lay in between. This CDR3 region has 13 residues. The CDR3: CASQRSSYNEQFF. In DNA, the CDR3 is TGTGCCAGCCAGCGGAGCTCCTACAATGAGCAGTTCTTC.

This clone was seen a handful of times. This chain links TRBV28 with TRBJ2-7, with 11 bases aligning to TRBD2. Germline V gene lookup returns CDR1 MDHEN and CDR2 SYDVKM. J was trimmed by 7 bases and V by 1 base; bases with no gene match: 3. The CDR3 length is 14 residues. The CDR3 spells CASSLSSGRREQYF. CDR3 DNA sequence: TGTGCCAGCAGTTTATCTAGCGGGAGGAGGGAGCAGTACTTC.

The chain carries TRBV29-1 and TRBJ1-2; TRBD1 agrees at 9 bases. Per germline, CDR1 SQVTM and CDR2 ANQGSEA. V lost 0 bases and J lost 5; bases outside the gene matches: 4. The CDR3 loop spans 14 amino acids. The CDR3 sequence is CSVEDRDRAYGYTF. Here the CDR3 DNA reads TGCAGCGTTGAAGACAGGGACAGGGCTTATGGCTACACCTTC.

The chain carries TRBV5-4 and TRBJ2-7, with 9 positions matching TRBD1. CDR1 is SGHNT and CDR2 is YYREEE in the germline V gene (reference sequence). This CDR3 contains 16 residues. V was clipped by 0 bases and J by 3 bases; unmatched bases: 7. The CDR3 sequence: CASSLVPGQGFYEQYF. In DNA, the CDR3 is TGTGCCAGCAGCTTGGTCCCGGGACAGGGCTTCTACGAGCAGTACTTC.

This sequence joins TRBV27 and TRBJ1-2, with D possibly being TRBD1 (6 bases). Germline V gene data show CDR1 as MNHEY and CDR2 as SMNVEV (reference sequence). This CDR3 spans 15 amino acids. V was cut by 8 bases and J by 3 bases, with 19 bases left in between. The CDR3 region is CASSTTLRTDYGYTF. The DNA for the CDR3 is TGTGCCAGCTCCACTACCCTCAGGACAGACTATGGCTACACCTTC.

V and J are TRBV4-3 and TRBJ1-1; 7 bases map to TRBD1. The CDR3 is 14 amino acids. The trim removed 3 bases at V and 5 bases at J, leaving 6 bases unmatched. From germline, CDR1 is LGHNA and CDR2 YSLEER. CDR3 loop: CASSHLDRSTEAFF. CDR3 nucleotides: TGCGCCAGCAGCCATCTGGACAGGTCAACTGAAGCTTTCTTT.

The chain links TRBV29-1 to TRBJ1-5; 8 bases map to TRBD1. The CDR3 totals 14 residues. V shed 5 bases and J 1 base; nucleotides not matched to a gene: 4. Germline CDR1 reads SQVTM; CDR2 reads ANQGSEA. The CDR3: CSVSTGGSNQPQHF. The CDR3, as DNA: TGCAGCGTTTCTACAGGGGGAAGCAATCAGCCCCAGCATTTT.